Following are 22 T cell receptor beta chains from one sample sequenced in a study of T cell changes during pregnancy in multiple sclerosis (dated by TCRdb to the late 2010s). The library was prepared using the immunoSEQ multiplex PCR assay. As stored in TCRdb, this immuneACCESS dataset retains in-frame rearrangements with V and J assigned. A fraction of the clones does not appear; measured against another copy, unresolved V genes explain less than half of the discrepancy, and the remainder lacks a known reason. In this sample the table shows about 88,000 clones, roughly 90% of which occur a single time. 1.5% to 1.9% of the sample rests with the top ten. Sequencing used peripheral blood, obtained in the first trimester of pregnancy. The receptors were sampled from a female donor with multiple sclerosis, enrolled in a pregnancy study.

The genes are TRBV15 and TRBJ2-7; TRBD1 matches 7 bases. Trimming at V came to 0 bases and at J to 1 base, leaving 9 bases not matched to a gene. Germline assignment: CDR1 LNHNV and CDR2 YYDKDF (reference sequence). This CDR3 has 17 residues. CDR3 residues: CATSRDVAETGSYEQYF. The CDR3 nucleotides are TGTGCCACCAGCAGAGACGTGGCTGAGACAGGGTCCTACGAGCAGTACTTC.

The chain has TRBV13 and TRBJ2-1; 12 positions match TRBD2. Germline V gene data show CDR1 as PRHDT and CDR2 as FYEKMQ (reference sequence). J was trimmed by 2 bases and V by 1 base; bases with no gene match: 9. This CDR3 is 19 amino acids long. Here the CDR3 reads CASSLAGTSGHTPYNEQFF. The CDR3 DNA reads TGTGCCAGCAGCTTAGCCGGGACTAGCGGGCATACTCCCTACAATGAGCAGTTCTTC.

The chain recombines TRBV4-3 with TRBJ2-3; a weak D match, TRBD2 (6 bases). The CDR3 totals 15 residues. Germline loops: CDR1 LGHNA, CDR2 YSLEER. V lost 5 bases, J lost 0 bases, and 12 bases lay in between. The CDR3 loop is CASSLVRGSTDTQYF. The CDR3 bases are TGCGCCAGCAGCTTGGTACGGGGGAGCACAGATACGCAGTATTTT.

The chain links TRBV6-6 to TRBJ2-7; the D gene is possibly TRBD2 (5 bases). The ends were cut back, 2 bases at V and 3 bases at J, with 5 bases in the middle. Germline V gene lookup returns CDR1 MNHNY and CDR2 SVGAGI (reference sequence). CDR3 size: 12 residues. The CDR3 DNA is TGTGCCAGCAGTTACGAGGGCTACGAGCAGTACTTC. Its translation: CASSYEGYEQYF.

This chain links TRBV11-2 with TRBJ2-1; 7 bases line up with TRBD2. CDR3 size: 15 residues. V lost 5 bases, J lost 2 bases, and 6 bases stayed unmatched. Germline V gives CDR1 SGHAT, CDR2 FQNNGV. The CDR3 sequence is CASSPPGTTYNEQFF. CDR3 coding DNA: TGTGCCAGCAGCCCCCCCGGGACTACCTACAATGAGCAGTTCTTC.

The chain uses TRBV13 and TRBJ1-2, with 7 bases aligning to TRBD1. The CDR3 is 17 residues long. V was clipped by 0 bases and J by 4 bases; unmatched bases: 11. Germline CDR1 and CDR2: PRHDT and FYEKMQ (reference sequence). The CDR3 DNA reads as TGTGCCAGCAGCTTAGGCGCTTCCGGGACAGTTCGCTATGGCTACACCTTC. Translation gives CASSLGASGTVRYGYTF.

The genes are TRBV19 and TRBJ1-1, with D hard to call. Trimming took off 3 bases at V and 2 bases at J, with 10 bases between the two ends. Germline-derived CDR1 and CDR2 are LNHDA and SQIVND (reference sequence). This CDR3 is built from 14 residues. The CDR3 nucleotides read TGTGCCAGTAGTATGGCAGGCGATAACACTGAAGCTTTCTTT. Its translation is CASSMAGDNTEAFF.

This clone came up once. The rearrangement joins TRBV7-2 to TRBJ2-7, with 7 bases fitting TRBD1. From germline, CDR1 is SGHTA and CDR2 FQGNSA. The CDR3 runs 15 residues. After removal of 5 bases from V and 2 bases from J, the junction contained 9 bases not matched to a gene. The CDR3 DNA is TGTGCCAGCAGCCTACGACAGGGAAATGCCTACGAGCAGTACTTC. Residues: CASSLRQGNAYEQYF.

The chain recombines TRBV27 with TRBJ1-1; tentatively, D is TRBD1 (6 bases). The CDR3 runs 12 residues. V was clipped by 2 bases and J by 8 bases, with 9 bases between them. Germline assignment: CDR1 MNHEY and CDR2 SMNVEV (reference sequence). The CDR3 sequence: CASSLPGAEAFF. DNA for the CDR3: TGTGCCAGCAGTTTACCAGGGGCGGAAGCTTTCTTT.

The rearrangement links TRBV27 to TRBJ1-3, with 7 bases lining up with TRBD1. The CDR3 spans 17 residues. After removal of 5 bases from V and 2 bases from J, the junction contained 12 bases not matched to a gene. The germline V gene encodes CDR1 MNHEY and CDR2 SMNVEV (reference sequence). The CDR3 DNA follows: TGTGCCAGCAGTCCACGATGGACAGGACCACCTGGAAACACCATATATTTT. Protein sequence: CASSPRWTGPPGNTIYF.

The chain employs TRBV10-2 and TRBJ1-5; weak D call: TRBD1 (5 bases). Germline V lookup: CDR1 WSHSY, CDR2 SAAADI. The CDR3 is made up of 15 amino acids. V dropped 2 bases and J dropped 2 bases, with 10 bases sitting between them. CDR3: CASSEAGTRNQPQHF. The CDR3, as DNA: TGCGCCAGCAGTGAGGCGGGGACGCGCAATCAGCCCCAGCATTTT.

The chain recombines TRBV5-1 with TRBJ2-7; 12 positions match TRBD1. CDR1 and CDR2 (germline): SGHRS, YFSETQ. This CDR3 region has 15 residues. V trimming: 5 bases; J trimming: 4 bases; junction bases outside the gene matches: 7. The CDR3 coding sequence is TGCGCCAGCAGTTCGGGACAGGGGGCTCGGTACGAGCAGTACTTC. Its protein is CASSSGQGARYEQYF. Supplemented by reference TRBV5-1 and TRBJ2-7, the full variable domain reads KAGVTQTPRYLIKTRGQQVTLSCSPISGHRSVSWYQQTPGQGLQFLFEYFSETQRNKGNFPGRFSGRQFSNSRSEMNVSTLELGDSALYLCASSSGQGARYEQYFGPGTRLTVT.

The V call is TRBV7-8, the J call TRBJ2-7, with D possibly TRBD2 on 6 matching bases. Per the germline V gene, CDR1 is SGHVS and CDR2 is FQNEAQ. The CDR3 covers 16 residues. V shed 5 bases and J shed 5 bases, with 22 bases lying between them. CDR3 DNA sequence: TGTGCCAGCAGCGCGGCACCGGGACCTAGCGTCCACGAGCAGTACTTC. Protein sequence: CASSAAPGPSVHEQYF.

This clone showed up just once. A junction boundary mismatches the germline segment, possibly from a read error. The chain carries TRBV5-1 and TRBJ2-5; TRBD2 matches at 8 bases. This CDR3 region has 12 residues. Germline CDR1 reads SGHRS; CDR2 reads YFSETQ. The CDR3 here is CASSLQQREYNF. As DNA, the CDR3 is TGCGCCAGCAGCTTGCAGCAGCGGGAGTATAACTTC. The full variable domain, with the rest looked up from reference TRBV5-1 and TRBJ2-5, is KAGVTQTPRYLIKTRGQQVTLSCSPISGHRSVSWYQQTPGQGLQFLFEYFSETQRNKGNFPGRFSGRQFSNSRSEMNVSTLELGDSALYLCASSLQQREYNFGPGTRLLVL.

The chain combines TRBV28 with TRBJ1-5; D is unclear. CDR1 MDHEN and CDR2 SYDVKM come from the germline V gene. CDR3 size: 15 residues. V was trimmed by 2 bases and J by 5 bases, leaving 13 bases between them. The CDR3 sequence is CASSLDTLIDQPQHF. The CDR3 coding sequence is TGTGCCAGCAGTTTAGACACTCTAATCGATCAGCCCCAGCATTTT.

J is TRBJ1-4 and V is TRBV29-1, with D unresolved. The CDR3 sequence is 12 residues long. Germline V gene sequence: CDR1 SQVTM, CDR2 ANQGSEA. The V and J ends lost 0 bases and 12 bases respectively, with 11 bases between them. CDR3 coding DNA: TGCAGCGTTGAAGATAAGGCACAGCAACTGTTTTTT. Protein product: CSVEDKAQQLFF.

The chain carries TRBV5-1 and TRBJ2-3; a possible D gene is TRBD1 (7 bases). The CDR3 spans 17 residues. Germline CDR1 and CDR2: SGHRS and YFSETQ. With 4 bases removed from V and 3 bases from J, the gap between germline ends came to 21 bases. The CDR3 loop reads CASSRGDSIIGTDTQYF. The DNA of the CDR3 is TGCGCCAGCAGCAGGGGGGACAGTATTATCGGAACAGATACGCAGTATTTT.

In this sample, this clone turned up once. This chain connects TRBV7-6 to TRBJ2-1; TRBD2 matches at 8 bases. The CDR3 loop spans 15 amino acids. The germline V gene has CDR1 SGHVS and CDR2 FNYEAQ. The V segment lost 5 bases and the J segment 0 bases; nucleotides outside the gene matches: 3. The CDR3 DNA sequence: TGTGCCAGCAGCCTAAGCGGGGGCTCCTACAATGAGCAGTTCTTC. Its protein is CASSLSGGSYNEQFF.

The rearrangement uses TRBV5-6 and TRBJ2-7, with D possibly matching TRBD1 (5 bases). The V and J ends lost 5 bases and 5 bases respectively, with 14 bases between them. The V gene's germline CDR1 is SGHDT and CDR2 YYEEEE. This CDR3 is built from 13 residues. CDR3 coding DNA: TGTGCCAGCAGTCCCGCAGGGTTCCACGAGCAGTACTTC. The encoded protein is CASSPAGFHEQYF.

The chain couples TRBV6-5 to TRBJ2-7, with D tentatively TRBD2 (5 bases). CDR3 length: 14 amino acids. Trimming pared 0 bases from V and 0 bases from J, leaving 6 bases between. Looked up from germline, CDR1 is MNHEY and CDR2 is SVGAGI. CDR3 sequence reads: CASSYSRGSYEQYF. The CDR3 coding sequence is TGTGCCAGCAGTTACTCACGGGGCTCCTACGAGCAGTACTTC.

The rearrangement links TRBV28 to TRBJ1-4; D remains ambiguous. The V gene's germline CDR1 is MDHEN and CDR2 SYDVKM. Deletions cut 3 bases from V and 3 bases from J, with 11 bases between. The CDR3 covers 15 residues. The CDR3 region is CASSFFGEANEKLFF. For the CDR3, the DNA is TGTGCCAGCAGTTTCTTTGGTGAGGCTAATGAAAAACTGTTTTTT. Complete variable domain (other parts from reference TRBV28 and TRBJ1-4): DVKVTQSSRYLVKRTGEKVFLECVQDMDHENMFWYRQDPGLGLRLIYFSYDVKMKEKGDIPEGYSVSREKKERFSLILESASTNQTSMYLCASSFFGEANEKLFFGSGTQLSVL.

This sequence joins TRBV11-2 and TRBJ2-7; a weak D match, TRBD1 (5 bases). Looked up from germline, CDR1 is SGHAT and CDR2 is FQNNGV. The CDR3 runs to 11 residues. Trimming took 2 bases from V and 7 from J, leaving 6 bases between them. CDR3 in amino acids: CASSLSGEQYF. In nucleotides, the CDR3 is TGTGCCAGCAGCTTATCAGGGGAGCAGTACTTC.